Listed here are 14 T cell receptor beta chains from one sample, sequenced in a study of vaccination and CD4 T cells after COVID-19. Cultured CD4+ T cell DNA underwent sequencing with the Oncomine TCR Beta short-read assay. TCRdb reanalysed the PCR reads using MiXCR and keeps one entry per CDR3 protein. The table shows about 9,300 distinct CDR3 sequences, with more than 45% occurring only once. Regarding treatment: 10-day PBMC culture with coronavirus spike peptide pools or control peptides (ViraFEST assay). These receptors lack a known antigen. The specimen was CD4+ T cells from blood, cultured in vitro. These receptors originate from a human donor who had recovered from COVID-19.

This clonotype has only a few counts. The V gene is TRBV2, the J gene TRBJ1-1; 9 positions agree with TRBD1. There are 14 residues in the CDR3. J gave up 4 bases and V 4 bases, and 4 bases lay outside the gene matches. Germline-derived CDR1 and CDR2 are SNHLY and FYNNEI. The CDR3 loop reads CASSALTGGTEAFF. CDR3 bases: TGTGCCAGCAGTGCCCTGACAGGGGGCACTGAAGCTTTCTTT.

This rearrangement joins TRBV11-2 to TRBJ1-5; no firm D call. V lost 5 bases and J lost 7, with 12 bases in between. The CDR3 sequence is 13 residues long. Per germline, CDR1 SGHAT and CDR2 FQNNGV. Here the CDR3 reads CASSPDLGQPQHF. The CDR3 bases are TGTGCCAGCAGCCCCGATCTCGGCCAGCCCCAGCATTTT.

The chain is built from TRBV11-3 and TRBJ1-2; D uncertain. This CDR3 region has 15 residues. Trimming stripped 0 bases from V and 8 bases from J, with 16 bases between. Germline CDR1 SGHNT, CDR2 YENEEA. CDR3 protein: CASSLEEGDTGGYTF. CDR3 DNA: TGTGCCAGCAGCTTAGAAGAGGGTGACACGGGCGGCTACACCTTC. Together with reference TRBV11-3 and TRBJ1-2, the CDR3 gives the full variable domain: EAGVVQSPRYKIIEKKQPVAFWCNPISGHNTLYWYLQNLGQGPELLIRYENEEAVDDSQLPKDRFSAERLKGVDSTLKIQPAELGDSAVYLCASSLEEGDTGGYTFGSGTRLTVV.

This clonotype was counted a few times. This chain joins TRBV7-2 and TRBJ1-2, with 10 bases identical to TRBD1. The germline gives CDR1 SGHTA, CDR2 FQGNSA. The CDR3 runs 15 residues. V shed 5 bases and J 8 bases; nucleotides not matched to a gene: 11. CDR3 region: CASSPYSTGGRGYTF. CDR3 nucleotide sequence: TGTGCCAGCAGCCCTTACTCGACAGGGGGCCGGGGCTACACCTTC.

This clonotype was counted between two and nine times. The chain couples TRBV7-2 to TRBJ1-1; possibly TRBD1 for D (6 bases). The germline V gene encodes CDR1 SGHTA and CDR2 FQGNSA. There are 16 residues in the CDR3. Trimming took off 1 base at V and 1 base at J, with 13 bases between the two ends. CDR3 protein: CASSLGTVVENTEAFF. For the CDR3, the DNA is TGTGCCAGCAGCTTAGGGACAGTGGTGGAGAACACTGAAGCTTTCTTT.

On this clonotype itself: Germline is not matched at one junction end, which may reflect a read error. The chain joins TRBV7-7 to TRBJ1-1; 9 bases align to TRBD1. The CDR3 is 13 amino acids. The germline V gene has CDR1 SSHAT and CDR2 FNYEAQ (reference sequence). The CDR3 loop reads CASSLGQGTEAFF. The DNA of the CDR3 is TGTGCTAGCAGCCTGGGACAGGGTACTGAAGCTTTCTTT.

This clonotype has more than one count but fewer than ten. V gene TRBV6-2 or TRBV6-3 combines with J gene TRBJ2-7; the D gene is possibly TRBD1 (5 bases). The V and J ends lost 8 bases and 4 bases respectively, with 12 bases between them. This CDR3 region has 12 residues. Germline values: CDR1 MNHEY, CDR2 SVGEGT. CDR3 in amino acids: CASAGILYEQYF. The DNA of the CDR3 is TGTGCCAGCGCAGGGATTTTGTACGAGCAGTACTTC.

The sample holds one count of this clonotype. V usage is TRBV19 and J usage is TRBJ1-1, with D perhaps matching TRBD1 (5 bases). V lost 4 bases, J lost 0 bases, and 15 bases lay in between. The CDR3 covers 16 residues. Germline lookup yields CDR1 LNHDA and CDR2 SQIVND (reference sequence). The CDR3, as DNA: TGTGCCAGTAGTACTCATCCGGGACTCTTGAACACTGAAGCTTTCTTT. Translating it yields CASSTHPGLLNTEAFF. The full variable domain, rest sourced from reference TRBV19 and TRBJ1-1, is DGGITQSPKYLFRKEGQNVTLSCEQNLNHDAMYWYRQDPGQGLRLIYYSQIVNDFQKGDIAEGYSVSREKKESFPLTVTSAQKNPTAFYLCASSTHPGLLNTEAFFGQGTRLTVV.

Within the sample, this clonotype is medium-sized (0.01 to 0.1%). Written as DNA, the CDR3 is TGTGCCAGCAGCCCCCGGGCGGGGGCCTTACGGGGCTACACCTTC. Translation gives CASSPRAGALRGYTF. V gene TRBV11-3 combines with J gene TRBJ1-2; D might be TRBD1 (6 bases). Germline assignment: CDR1 SGHNT and CDR2 YENEEA. This CDR3 is 15 amino acids long. The ends were cut back, 5 bases at V and 8 bases at J, with 21 bases in the middle.

A few counts support this clonotype. The rearrangement links TRBV19 to TRBJ2-5; 10 bases fit TRBD1. The junction had 19 bases not matched to a gene; V was cut back by 6 bases and J by 6 bases. Germline-derived CDR1 and CDR2 are LNHDA and SQIVND (reference sequence). This CDR3 is 18 amino acids long. In DNA, the CDR3 is TGTGCCAGTAGCAAAACCCCCCCGGGACAGGGGTCGGGAAAGACCCAGTACTTC. Translated: CASSKTPPGQGSGKTQYF.

This chain joins TRBV2 and TRBJ2-5; D possibly matches TRBD1 or TRBD2 (5 bases each). The CDR3 length is 14 residues. V dropped 0 bases and J dropped 7 bases, with 12 bases sitting between them. The germline gives CDR1 SNHLY, CDR2 FYNNEI. This CDR3 reads CASSEAGMGTTQYF. The CDR3 region has the DNA TGTGCCAGCAGTGAAGCCGGTATGGGGACGACCCAGTACTTC.

This clonotype was found a few times. This chain joins TRBV6-1 and TRBJ1-1, with unresolved D. Trimming took off 3 bases at V and 3 bases at J, with 11 bases between the two ends. The CDR3 runs 14 residues. Germline V CDR1 and CDR2: MNHNS, SASEGT. CDR3 loop: CASSDPSLYTEAFF. CDR3 bases: TGTGCCAGCAGTGATCCTAGTCTTTACACTGAAGCTTTCTTT.

The chain employs TRBV5-5 and TRBJ1-1, with no clear D. Deletions cut 4 bases from V and 6 bases from J, with 13 bases between. Germline V lookup: CDR1 SGHKS, CDR2 YYEKEE (reference sequence). The CDR3 loop spans 13 amino acids. The CDR3 bases are TGTGCCAGCAGCAGGACCCGATACGCTGAAGCTTTCTTT. It translates to CASSRTRYAEAFF.

V is TRBV6-1 and J is TRBJ1-1; D perhaps matches TRBD1 (5 bases). CDR1 and CDR2 from the germline V gene are MNHNS and SASEGT. CDR3 length: 13 amino acids. V lost 5 bases to trimming and J lost 6 bases, with 13 bases between them. This CDR3 is CASSTGGRAEAFF. CDR3 sequence (DNA): TGTGCCAGCAGTACTGGGGGACGTGCTGAAGCTTTCTTT.